This TCR beta chain was captured in a study of blood T cells in healthy people across ages. Primed by a sample-barcoded 5' primer and a J-beta primer mix, a second PCR proceeded for roughly 6 to 12 cycles. TCRdb called the 5' RACE reads again in MiXCR, with one record for every CDR3 protein. Of hundreds of thousands of distinct CDR3 sequences in the sample, around 62% are singletons; the top ten hold 28%. Each sample provided at least 6 micrograms of extracted total RNA. The sequencing sample was made of blood. The receptor was isolated from a man aged 30 to 45 in good health.

The CDR3 DNA follows: TGCAGCGTTGCCCGGACTAGTGCCTACGAGCAGTACTTC. Residues: CSVARTSAYEQYF. The chain combines TRBV29-1 with TRBJ2-7; 7 nucleotides match TRBD2. The V segment lost 4 bases and the J segment 2 bases; nucleotides outside the gene matches: 5. Germline lookup yields CDR1 SQVTM and CDR2 ANQGSEA. CDR3 length: 13 residues.